A selection of T cell receptor beta chains follows, all from one sample in a study of T cell responses to AZD1222 COVID-19 vaccine. TCRdb's table, derived via immunoSEQ multiplex PCR, lists solely in-frame clones and lacks some. The table lists about 110,000 clones, around nine tenths of them singletons, with 2% to 3% in the top ten. Material: peripheral blood, obtained 28 days after the second AZD1222 dose. These receptors were collected from an adult who received the AZD1222 COVID-19 vaccine. CDR3s include the opening cysteine and the closing phenylalanine or tryptophan. A D gene is named only where the DNA matches it firmly. Clone sizes are given selectively: once, few, many, or a class where the clone is expanded.

j_call	v_call	d_call	clone_size	cdr3_aa	cdr3_nt
TRBJ2-7	TRBV4-3	TRBD2	medium-sized	CASSKGLAGVYEQYF	TGCGCCAGCAGCAAGGGACTAGCGGGAGTATACGAGCAGTACTTC
TRBJ2-2	TRBV3-1/TRBV3-2	-	-	CASSAFSGELFF	TGTGCCAGCAGCGCATTTTCCGGGGAGCTGTTTTTT
TRBJ2-2	TRBV28	-	-	CASSHPRANTGELFF	TGTGCCAGCAGCCATCCCAGGGCAAACACCGGGGAGCTGTTTTTT
TRBJ1-6	TRBV28	TRBD1	once	CASSLFQGVRYNSPLHF	TGTGCCAGCAGTTTATTCCAGGGGGTGAGGTATAATTCACCCCTCCACTTT
TRBJ1-5	TRBV5-1	-	-	CASSLDAGNNQPQHF	TGCGCCAGCAGCTTGGACGCTGGGAACAATCAGCCCCAGCATTTT
TRBJ1-5	TRBV6-2/TRBV6-3	-	-	CASSGLHLSQPQHF	TGTGCCAGCAGTGGACTTCATCTCAGTCAGCCCCAGCATTTT
TRBJ2-7	TRBV7-9	-	-	CASSFPPGIYEQYF	TGTGCCAGCAGCTTTCCCCCAGGGATCTACGAGCAGTACTTC
TRBJ2-5	TRBV6-5	-	-	CASSYSAGSGETQYF	TGTGCCAGCAGTTACTCGGCGGGCAGTGGAGAGACCCAGTACTTC
TRBJ1-3	TRBV4-1	-	-	CASSLVDSSGNTIYF	TGCGCCAGCAGCCTCGTTGACAGCTCTGGAAACACCATATATTTT
TRBJ1-4	TRBV2	TRBD1	-	CASGRQGQTNEKLFF	TGTGCCAGCGGGAGACAGGGACAAACTAATGAAAAACTGTTTTTT
TRBJ1-4	TRBV28	TRBD1	-	CASRGQGATNEKLFF	TGTGCCAGCAGGGGACAGGGGGCAACTAATGAAAAACTGTTTTTT
TRBJ2-1	TRBV18	TRBD2	-	CASSPLPGQGGLAGNNEQFF	TGTGCCAGCTCACCACTGCCGGGACAGGGGGGACTAGCGGGAAACAATGAGCAGTTCTTC